The 12 T cell receptor beta chains presented below share a single source sample, sequenced in a study of cytomegalovirus exposure and HLA in healthy donors. PCR employed 60 Vbeta and 13 Jbeta primers. Here immunoSEQ multiplex PCR was the method, and the copy in TCRdb shows in-frame clones only, minus some. Of some 100,000 clones in the sample, roughly 79% are singletons; the top ten hold roughly 4.1%. Material for sequencing was PBMCs. The source of these receptors is a man in his forties in good health and CMV-seronegative.

This clone was detected once. V usage is TRBV10-3 and J usage is TRBJ2-2, with TRBD2 as a possible D gene (7 bases). V was pared by 2 bases and J by 3 bases, with 13 bases between. Per the germline V gene, CDR1 is ENHRY and CDR2 is SYGVKD. The CDR3 extends over 16 amino acids. For the CDR3, the DNA is TGTGCCATCAGTGAGAGGGGGGGGCCGGACACCGGGGAGCTGTTTTTT. This codes for CAISERGGPDTGELFF.

The gene calls are TRBV14 and TRBJ2-3, with D unclear. V was shortened by 2 bases and J by 0 bases, with 15 bases between the two germline ends. Germline V gene sequence: CDR1 SGHDN, CDR2 FVKESK. This CDR3 is 17 amino acids long. CDR3 sequence reads: CASSQRLQEASTDTQYF. The CDR3 region has the DNA TGTGCCAGCAGCCAACGCCTTCAGGAAGCTAGCACAGATACGCAGTATTTT.

The rearrangement uses TRBV11-2 and TRBJ2-7; 10 positions agree with TRBD2. Trimming removed 5 bases from V and 5 bases from J; junction bases left unmatched: 9. In germline, CDR1 is SGHAT, CDR2 FQNNGV. The CDR3 sequence is 15 residues long. The CDR3 coding sequence is TGTGCCAGCAGCGCGGCGGGGACTAGCGAGAACGAGCAGTACGTC. Translating gives CASSAAGTSENEQYV.

In this sample, this clone turned up once. A read error may account for a junction end that differs from germline. CDR3 sequence (DNA): TGTTCCAGCAGCTTAGTTCTAGCGGGGGGCACAGATACGCAGTATTTT. It encodes CSSSLVLAGGTDTQYF. V is TRBV7-9 and J is TRBJ2-3; 10 nucleotides line up with TRBD2. Germline CDR1 and CDR2: SEHNR and FQNEAQ (reference sequence). The CDR3 contains 16 residues.

The chain is built from TRBV6-1 and TRBJ1-2; TRBD1 matches 10 bases. Germline V gives CDR1 MNHNS, CDR2 SASEGT. The CDR3 is 14 amino acids. After removal of 5 bases from V and 4 bases from J, the junction contained 4 bases not matched to a gene. CDR3 DNA: TGTGCCAGCAGTTCGACAGGGGGCGGCTATGGCTACACCTTC. It specifies CASSSTGGGYGYTF.

The J gene is TRBJ2-7, the V gene TRBV7-8; TRBD1 matches 10 bases. Trimming at V came to 3 bases and at J to 6 bases, leaving 5 bases not matched to a gene. Germline CDR1 reads SGHVS; CDR2 reads FQNEAQ. The CDR3 covers 14 residues. The CDR3 nucleotides are TGTGCCAGCAGCTTGGGACAGGGGCGAGGCGAGCAGTACTTC. This gives the protein CASSLGQGRGEQYF.

The gene calls are TRBV7-3 and TRBJ2-1; 8 nucleotides match TRBD2. From germline, CDR1 is SGHTA and CDR2 FQGTGA. V trimming: 6 bases; J trimming: 7 bases; junction bases outside the gene matches: 8. This CDR3 has 14 amino acids. This chain's CDR3 is CASSQAGAGNEQFF. In nucleotides, the CDR3 is TGTGCCAGCAGTCAAGCGGGGGCTGGTAATGAGCAGTTCTTC.

The V and J genes are TRBV5-1 and TRBJ2-5; TRBD2 might be the D (7 bases). Germline V gene sequence: CDR1 SGHRS, CDR2 YFSETQ. The CDR3 sequence is 16 residues long. Trimming pared 5 bases from V and 6 bases from J, leaving 23 bases between. CDR3 residues: CASRQEGGANKKTQYF. DNA for the CDR3: TGCGCCAGCAGGCAAGAGGGGGGGGCTAATAAAAAGACCCAGTACTTC.

As concerns this clone: Compared with germline, one end of the junction differs, possibly owing to a read error. This sequence joins TRBV4-1 and TRBJ1-1; the D is unclear. The CDR3 runs 16 residues. Per the germline V gene, CDR1 is MGHRA and CDR2 is YSYEKL. This CDR3 is CASSQAGKNVNTEAFF. DNA of the CDR3: TGTGCCAGCAGCCAAGCGGGGAAAAACGTGAACACTGAAGCTTTCTTT.

In nucleotides, the CDR3 is TGCAGCGTTGAAGAGCTGGTCAGGGCCCCTTATGGCTACACCTTC. Protein product: CSVEELVRAPYGYTF. The J gene is TRBJ1-2, the V gene TRBV29-1; D is possibly TRBD1 (5 bases). CDR1 and CDR2 from the germline V gene are SQVTM and ANQGSEA. The CDR3 spans 15 residues. The ends were cut back, 0 bases at V and 5 bases at J, with 16 bases in the middle.

The V gene is TRBV6-6, the J gene TRBJ1-4; D gene unclear. Germline lookup yields CDR1 MNHNY and CDR2 SVGAGI (reference sequence). This CDR3 is 15 amino acids long. Trimming pared 2 bases from V and 3 bases from J, leaving 10 bases between. Written as DNA, the CDR3 is TGTGCCAGCAGTTACGATGACACCTCTAATGAAAAACTGTTTTTT. It yields the protein CASSYDDTSNEKLFF.

This sequence joins TRBV12-5 and TRBJ1-1; 9 nucleotides match TRBD1. Germline CDR1 LGHNT, CDR2 FRNRAP. V shed 7 bases and J 4 bases; nucleotides not matched to a gene: 7. This CDR3 is 14 amino acids long. CDR3 nucleotide sequence: TGTGCTAGTGCTAGGGACAGGGTGGGCACTGAAGCTTTCTTT. Translated, it gives CASARDRVGTEAFF.